This T cell receptor (beta chain) was captured in a study of blood T cells in healthy people across ages. General study results and limits: It was held that the diversity estimates obtained from one million T cells were underestimates.

V was clipped by 7 bases and J by 2 bases, with 16 bases between them. The length of the CDR3 is 15 residues. Looked up from germline, CDR1 is SGHAT and CDR2 is FQNNGV. The authors ran a second PCR of roughly 6 to 12 cycles using a sample-barcoded 5' primer and a J-beta primer mix. Samples each returned at least 3 million CDR3-containing paired-end reads. One entry per CDR3 protein, called by TCRdb with MiXCR from the 5' RACE reads. The sample has 1.6 million or so distinct CDR3 sequences, roughly 32% seen once. A remark on this clonotype: Its antigen is unidentified.

The receptor's source is a woman younger than 45 in good health. This chain links TRBV11-2 with TRBJ2-3, with D perhaps matching TRBD1 (5 bases). Sequencing used blood. The CDR3 DNA sequence: TGTGCCAGCACACAAAGGGGCAGCTACACAGATACGCAGTATTTT. Encoded protein: CASTQRGSYTDTQYF. The entire variable domain, with the rest obtained from reference TRBV11-2 and TRBJ2-3, is as follows: EAGVAQSPRYKIIEKRQSVAFWCNPISGHATLYWYQQILGQGPKLLIQFQNNGVVDDSQLPKDRFSAERLKGVDSTLKIQPAKLEDSAVYLCASTQRGSYTDTQYFGPGTRLTVL.